What follows are 32 T cell receptor beta chains derived from one specimen sequenced in a study of T-cell memory formation after mild COVID-19. One entry per CDR3 protein results from TCRdb running MiXCR on the 5' RACE reads. The sample includes 350,000 to 500,000 distinct CDR3 sequences, over 15% of them seen just once. Sequences were obtained from PBMCs or a T cell subset sorted from them (not recorded which). The receptors come from a man between 18 and 35 years old who had mild COVID-19 (a few samples of this study predate the infection). Cell type and time point are not known.

CDR3 in amino acids: CSAPPAFSSSGNTIYF. Written as DNA, the CDR3 is TGCAGTGCTCCACCAGCTTTTTCGAGCTCTGGAAACACCATATATTTT. V gene TRBV20-1 combines with J gene TRBJ1-3; D gene ambiguous. Germline CDR1 and CDR2: DFQATT and SNEGSKA (reference sequence). Trimming stripped 5 bases from V and 0 bases from J, with 17 bases between. The CDR3 length is 16 residues.

In nucleotides, the CDR3 is TGTGCCAGCTCACCACCGGCGCGGGAGCAGTACTTC. This gives the protein CASSPPAREQYF. The rearrangement links TRBV18 to TRBJ2-7; unclear D gene. CDR1 KGHSH and CDR2 LQKENI come from the germline V gene. There are 12 residues in the CDR3. Trimming shortened V by 0 bases and J by 7 bases, and 7 bases separated the two germline ends.

This clonotype appeared many times. V usage is TRBV11-2 and J usage is TRBJ2-5; D possibly uses TRBD1 or TRBD2 (6 bases each). The CDR3 consists of 17 residues. The germline V gene encodes CDR1 SGHAT and CDR2 FQNNGV. V was shortened by 5 bases and J by 5 bases, with 24 bases between the two germline ends. DNA of the CDR3: TGTGCCAGCAGCAAAAAAACCGGGACGGGGGCGACGGAGACCCAGTACTTC. Its translation: CASSKKTGTGATETQYF.

The rearrangement links TRBV13 to TRBJ1-1; D may be TRBD1 (6 bases). V was shortened by 5 bases and J by 1 base, with 17 bases between the two germline ends. The CDR3 sequence is 16 residues long. Germline loops: CDR1 PRHDT, CDR2 FYEKMQ (reference sequence). CDR3 protein: CASSHSLSDRNTEAFF. CDR3 coding DNA: TGTGCCAGCAGCCACTCACTTTCGGACAGGAACACTGAAGCTTTCTTT.

This clonotype was recorded a few times. This chain connects TRBV20-1 to TRBJ2-3, with D unresolved. Germline assignment: CDR1 DFQATT and CDR2 SNEGSKA (reference sequence). The CDR3 has 19 residues. Trimming removed 0 bases at V and 0 bases at J, with 22 bases between. The CDR3 DNA follows: TGCAGTGCTAGAGATCTCTTTGGAATAGGGTTGGTTAGCACAGATACGCAGTATTTT. Protein: CSARDLFGIGLVSTDTQYF.

The chain combines TRBV20-1 with TRBJ2-3; the D is unclear. Germline values: CDR1 DFQATT, CDR2 SNEGSKA (reference sequence). V lost 6 bases to trimming and J lost 2 bases, with 6 bases between them. The length of the CDR3 is 11 residues. The CDR3 coding sequence is TGCAGTGCCCCAGCCACAGATACGCAGTATTTT. Its translation: CSAPATDTQYF.

The chain couples TRBV6-1 to TRBJ1-2; maybe TRBD1 (6 bases). This CDR3 spans 17 amino acids. Trimming shortened V by 7 bases and J by 1 base, and 22 bases separated the two germline ends. Germline V gene sequence: CDR1 MNHNS, CDR2 SASEGT. The CDR3 nucleotides read TGTGCCAGCACCTTCCTTTCCCGGACAGCTAGTAACTATGGCTACACCTTC. This sequence encodes CASTFLSRTASNYGYTF.

In this sample, this clonotype turned up a few times. The CDR3 DNA follows: TGTGCCAGCAGCTCCCCCCGGTCCCCCGGTGAGCAGTTCTTC. This translates into CASSSPRSPGEQFF. V is TRBV7-6 and J is TRBJ2-1; D not certain. Trimming took off 4 bases at V and 9 bases at J, with 16 bases between the two ends. The CDR3 length is 14 residues. Looked up from germline, CDR1 is SGHVS and CDR2 is FNYEAQ.

This rearrangement joins TRBV9 to TRBJ2-5; 7 bases line up with TRBD1. Germline trimming cut 3 bases from V and 2 bases from J; bases unmatched to any gene: 7. Germline lookup yields CDR1 SGDLS and CDR2 YYNGEE. There are 15 residues in the CDR3. As DNA, the CDR3 is TGTGCCAGCAGCGAGGGGGCAGGTGAACAAGAGACCCAGTACTTC. Protein: CASSEGAGEQETQYF. Full variable domain (outside the CDR3, taken from reference TRBV9 and TRBJ2-5): DSGVTQTPKHLITATGQRVTLRCSPRSGDLSVYWYQQSLDQGLQFLIQYYNGEERAKGNILERFSAQQFPDLHSELNLSSLELGDSALYFCASSEGAGEQETQYFGPGTRLLVL.

The chain joins TRBV19 to TRBJ2-6, with D possibly being TRBD1 (6 bases). The CDR3 sequence is 16 residues long. The V end was cut by 9 bases, the J end by 1 base, with 16 bases between. Per germline, CDR1 LNHDA and CDR2 SQIVND (reference sequence). The CDR3 spells CASVQGSPSGANVLTF. The CDR3 DNA reads as TGTGCCAGCGTACAGGGATCCCCATCTGGGGCCAACGTCCTGACTTTC.

This clonotype was counted at least ten times. This chain joins TRBV12-3 or TRBV12-4 and TRBJ2-1; 7 nucleotides line up with TRBD2. J was trimmed by 0 bases and V by 6 bases; bases with no gene match: 8. CDR3 size: 16 residues. This CDR3 is CASSHLGGSSYNEQFF. CDR3 bases: TGTGCCAGCAGCCACTTGGGGGGGAGCTCCTACAATGAGCAGTTCTTC.

The chain recombines TRBV25-1 with TRBJ1-5, with D tentatively TRBD1 (5 bases). CDR1 is MGHDK, CDR2 SYGVNS, per germline. V was pared by 3 bases and J by 3 bases, with 9 bases between. This CDR3 has 14 amino acids. This CDR3 reads CASSEGRINQPQHF. As DNA, the CDR3 is TGTGCCAGCAGTGAGGGACGGATCAATCAGCCCCAGCATTTT. Complete variable domain (other parts from reference TRBV25-1 and TRBJ1-5): EADIYQTPRYLVIGTGKKITLECSQTMGHDKMYWYQQDPGMELHLIHYSYGVNSTEKGDLSSESTVSRIRTEHFPLTLESARPSHTSQYLCASSEGRINQPQHFGDGTRLSIL.

V usage is TRBV7-8 and J usage is TRBJ2-7; 11 bases are a match to TRBD1. With V trimmed by 3 bases and J by 6 bases, 4 bases remained unmatched. Germline V lookup: CDR1 SGHVS, CDR2 FQNEAQ. The CDR3 length is 14 residues. The CDR3 DNA reads as TGTGCCAGCAGCTTGGGGACAGGGGGTCTCGAGCAGTACTTC. Translation: CASSLGTGGLEQYF.

The chain employs TRBV6-5 and TRBJ2-1, with D possibly matching TRBD2 (5 bases). The CDR3 is 13 residues long. The V gene lost 6 bases and the J gene lost 5 bases, with 11 bases spanning the gap. Germline V CDR1 and CDR2: MNHEY, SVGAGI. The CDR3 DNA reads TGTGCCAGCAGGTCGCACGGGGACAATGAGCAGTTCTTC. Its protein product is CASRSHGDNEQFF.

The rearrangement joins TRBV5-1 to TRBJ2-7, with no clear D. V was cut by 2 bases and J by 1 base, with 10 bases left in between. The CDR3 sequence is 14 residues long. CDR1 is SGHRS, CDR2 YFSETQ, per germline. The CDR3: CASSLQTPSYEQYF. The CDR3 DNA reads TGCGCCAGCAGCTTACAGACGCCGTCCTACGAGCAGTACTTC. Full variable domain (missing parts from reference TRBV5-1 and TRBJ2-7): KAGVTQTPRYLIKTRGQQVTLSCSPISGHRSVSWYQQTPGQGLQFLFEYFSETQRNKGNFPGRFSGRQFSNSRSEMNVSTLELGDSALYLCASSLQTPSYEQYFGPGTRLTVT.

The chain uses TRBV5-5 and TRBJ1-1; D is unclear. Germline CDR1 and CDR2: SGHKS and YYEKEE (reference sequence). Trimming stripped 4 bases from V and 3 bases from J, with 13 bases between. This CDR3 has 14 amino acids. For the CDR3, the DNA is TGTGCCAGCAGCCCCGCGGGAGGATACACTGAAGCTTTCTTT. It specifies CASSPAGGYTEAFF. Variable domain in full (rest from reference TRBV5-5 and TRBJ1-1): DAGVTQSPTHLIKTRGQQVTLRCSPISGHKSVSWYQQVLGQGPQFIFQYYEKEERGRGNFPDRFSARQFPNYSSELNVNALLLGDSALYLCASSPAGGYTEAFFGQGTRLTVV.

A few counts support this clonotype. The junction and the germline gene differ at one end; a read error may be behind it. V and J are TRBV7-2 and TRBJ2-1; 7 bases match TRBD1. Germline V CDR1 and CDR2: SGHTA, FQGNSA. The CDR3 is 14 amino acids. CDR3: CASNLEGALNEQFF. The DNA for the CDR3 is TGTGCCAGCAACTTAGAGGGGGCCCTCAATGAGCAGTTCTTC.

This clonotype has a handful of counts. The chain is built from TRBV5-1 and TRBJ1-1, with 10 bases matching TRBD1. Germline lookup yields CDR1 SGHRS and CDR2 YFSETQ. The CDR3 covers 15 residues. The V segment lost 4 bases and the J segment 1 base; nucleotides outside the gene matches: 4. The CDR3 sequence is CASSNRDRGNTEAFF. The CDR3 DNA reads as TGCGCCAGCAGCAACAGGGACAGGGGGAACACTGAAGCTTTCTTT.

This clonotype was seen a handful of times. V gene TRBV7-9 combines with J gene TRBJ2-7, with 11 bases that match TRBD1. J gave up 6 bases and V 5 bases, and 6 bases lay outside the gene matches. There are 14 residues in the CDR3. Germline CDR1 and CDR2: SEHNR and FQNEAQ (reference sequence). The CDR3 nucleotides read TGTGCCAGCAGCCCCAGGACAGGGGGCCCCGAGCAGTACGTC. Protein: CASSPRTGGPEQYV.

The V call is TRBV7-9, the J call TRBJ1-2, with D perhaps matching TRBD1 (5 bases). CDR3 length: 13 amino acids. Germline CDR1 SEHNR, CDR2 FQNEAQ (reference sequence). V was shortened by 1 base and J by 8 bases, with 11 bases between the two germline ends. The CDR3 here is CASSLEGFEGYTF. The CDR3 DNA follows: TGTGCCAGCAGCTTAGAGGGGTTCGAGGGCTACACCTTC.

This clonotype was detected a few times. The rearrangement links TRBV20-1 to TRBJ2-3; no definite D call. CDR1 and CDR2 from the germline V gene are DFQATT and SNEGSKA (reference sequence). Trimming stripped 0 bases from V and 1 base from J, with 11 bases between. The CDR3 is 15 amino acids. CDR3 loop: CSARDWVYGTDTQYF. CDR3 in DNA: TGCAGTGCTAGAGATTGGGTCTATGGCACAGATACGCAGTATTTT.

This clonotype appeared a few times. The V gene is TRBV28, the J gene TRBJ2-1, with 8 bases identical to TRBD2. CDR3 length: 13 amino acids. The germline CDR1 and CDR2 sequences are MDHEN and SYDVKM. The junction had 7 bases not matched to a gene; V was cut back by 7 bases and J by 8 bases. The CDR3 spells CASTTGRGDEQFF. The CDR3 nucleotides are TGTGCCAGCACCACAGGGCGGGGGGATGAGCAGTTCTTC. The whole variable domain, filled in from reference TRBV28 and TRBJ2-1, reads DVKVTQSSRYLVKRTGEKVFLECVQDMDHENMFWYRQDPGLGLRLIYFSYDVKMKEKGDIPEGYSVSREKKERFSLILESASTNQTSMYLCASTTGRGDEQFFGPGTRLTVL.

This clonotype was picked up a small number of times. The J gene is TRBJ2-7, the V gene TRBV10-3; 8 bases match TRBD2. The CDR3 is 14 amino acids. Germline CDR1 reads ENHRY; CDR2 reads SYGVKD. Trimming removed 8 bases from V and 7 bases from J; junction bases left unmatched: 13. The CDR3 DNA reads as TGTGCCATCTCGGCTGCGGGGGGCCTCTGGGAGCAGTACGTC. It specifies CAISAAGGLWEQYV.

This clonotype has only a few counts. The chain combines TRBV20-1 with TRBJ1-2; D gene uncertain. With 0 bases removed from V and 8 bases from J, the gap between germline ends came to 22 bases. Germline loops: CDR1 DFQATT, CDR2 SNEGSKA (reference sequence). The CDR3 length is 16 residues. CDR3 sequence (DNA): TGCAGTGCTAGAGATCTCGGGGAAGAAGTCGTGAAGGGCTACACCTTC. It is translated as CSARDLGEEVVKGYTF.

This clonotype turned up a few times. The V call is TRBV18, the J call TRBJ2-3; D may be TRBD1 or TRBD2 (6 bases each). Germline V gene sequence: CDR1 KGHSH, CDR2 LQKENI. The CDR3 totals 15 residues. The ends were cut back, 3 bases at V and 5 bases at J, with 15 bases in the middle. CDR3 loop: CASSPVGGAIDTQYF. In nucleotides, the CDR3 is TGTGCCAGCTCACCCGTGGGGGGCGCGATAGATACGCAGTATTTT.

This clonotype was counted a few times. J is TRBJ1-5 and V is TRBV12-3 or TRBV12-4, with a weak D call TRBD1 (5 bases). The CDR3 sequence is 13 residues long. V was shortened by 6 bases and J by 6 bases, with 12 bases between the two germline ends. The CDR3 protein is CASSSRASQPQHF. CDR3 coding DNA: TGTGCCAGCAGCTCCAGGGCTAGTCAGCCCCAGCATTTT.

This clonotype came up a few times. The J gene is TRBJ1-2, the V gene TRBV5-1; D unclear. Germline V gene sequence: CDR1 SGHRS, CDR2 YFSETQ. Trimming removed 4 bases at V and 2 bases at J, with 9 bases between. The CDR3 extends over 13 amino acids. CDR3 residues: CASSLTKNYGYTF. The CDR3 DNA follows: TGCGCCAGCAGCCTTACAAAGAACTATGGCTACACCTTC.

The chain recombines TRBV20-1 with TRBJ1-2, with D possibly TRBD1 on 6 matching bases. V lost 4 bases and J 7 bases, leaving 16 bases between the germline ends. Germline loops: CDR1 DFQATT, CDR2 SNEGSKA (reference sequence). This CDR3 comprises 13 residues. CDR3 DNA sequence: TGCAGTGCTACCTTGATGGGGGCCGGTGGCTACACCTTC. Its protein is CSATLMGAGGYTF.

This clonotype was found a few times. V usage is TRBV15 and J usage is TRBJ2-5; D uncertain. Germline V lookup: CDR1 LNHNV, CDR2 YYDKDF (reference sequence). Trimming removed 0 bases from V and 5 bases from J, with 7 bases in between. The CDR3 has 13 amino acids. As DNA, the CDR3 is TGTGCCACCAGCAGAGATGAGGTCGAGACCCAGTACTTC. As protein: CATSRDEVETQYF.

The sample holds many counts of this clonotype. The J gene is TRBJ2-5, the V gene TRBV21-1; the table calls TRBD1, which could not be checked here. TRBV21-1 constitutes a pseudogene. The CDR3 length is 17 residues. In nucleotides, the CDR3 is TGTGCCAGCAGCAAAGCCCCCGACAGGCCTCGGGAAGGGACCCAGTACTTC. Translation: CASSKAPDRPREGTQYF.

This clonotype was seen more than once but under ten times. V gene TRBV5-1 combines with J gene TRBJ2-2; D gene unclear. Looked up from germline, CDR1 is SGHRS and CDR2 is YFSETQ. The CDR3 spans 13 residues. V gave up 2 bases and J gave up 3 bases, with 5 bases separating them. The CDR3 reads CASSFSDTGELFF. As DNA, the CDR3 is TGCGCCAGCAGCTTTTCGGACACCGGGGAGCTGTTTTTT.

The chain uses TRBV20-1 and TRBJ1-6; no firm D call. This CDR3 comprises 14 residues. V was shortened by 0 bases and J by 7 bases, with 10 bases between the two germline ends. Germline V lookup: CDR1 DFQATT, CDR2 SNEGSKA (reference sequence). The CDR3 spells CSARDIAGNSPLHF. CDR3 in DNA: TGCAGTGCTAGAGATATCGCGGGAAATTCACCCCTCCACTTT.